This T cell receptor (beta chain) was sequenced in a study of T-cell memory formation after mild COVID-19. General observations from the study: The finding that pre-infection memory included some responding clones suggested that cross-reactive memory joined. A balance of CD4 and CD8 characterized clones contracting day 15 to 85, whereas later expanders leaned CD4+.

Germline V gene data show CDR1 as SGHRS and CDR2 as YFSETQ. CDR3 size: 15 residues. V gave up 2 bases and J gave up 5 bases; unmatched junction bases: 6. Barcoded TCR alpha and TCR beta cDNA libraries with UMIs came from 5'RACE using constant-segment primers. TCRdb processed the 5' RACE reads anew with MiXCR; each CDR3 protein has one entry. This sample has fewer than 650,000 distinct CDR3 sequences, with roughly 17% found just once. The table lists this clonotype with a few counts. Its antigen is unknown. This chain uses TRBV5-1 with TRBJ2-5; 10 bases match TRBD1. Sample: PBMCs or a T cell subset sorted from them (not recorded which). The TCR was taken from an adult woman who had mild COVID-19 (a few samples of this study predate the infection). Cell type and time point are not known. DNA of the CDR3: TGCGCCAGCAGCTTTTCAGGGACAGGGGACGAGACCCAGTACTTC. It translates to CASSFSGTGDETQYF.